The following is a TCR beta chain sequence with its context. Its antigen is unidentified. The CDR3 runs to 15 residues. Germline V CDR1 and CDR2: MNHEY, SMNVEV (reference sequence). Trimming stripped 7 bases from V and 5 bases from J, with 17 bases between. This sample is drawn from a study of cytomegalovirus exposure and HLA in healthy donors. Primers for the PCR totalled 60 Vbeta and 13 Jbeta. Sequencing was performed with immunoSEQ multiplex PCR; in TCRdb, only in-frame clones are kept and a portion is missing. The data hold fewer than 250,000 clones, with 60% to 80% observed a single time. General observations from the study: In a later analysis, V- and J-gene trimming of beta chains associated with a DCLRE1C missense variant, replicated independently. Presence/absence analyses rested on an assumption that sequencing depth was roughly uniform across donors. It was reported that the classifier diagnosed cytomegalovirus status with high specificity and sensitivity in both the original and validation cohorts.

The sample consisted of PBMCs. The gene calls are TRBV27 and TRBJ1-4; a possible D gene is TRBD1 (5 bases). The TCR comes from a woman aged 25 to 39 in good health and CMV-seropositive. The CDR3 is CASTSSQGRNEKLFF. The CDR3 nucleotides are TGTGCCAGCACCTCTTCCCAGGGAAGGAATGAAAAACTGTTTTTT.